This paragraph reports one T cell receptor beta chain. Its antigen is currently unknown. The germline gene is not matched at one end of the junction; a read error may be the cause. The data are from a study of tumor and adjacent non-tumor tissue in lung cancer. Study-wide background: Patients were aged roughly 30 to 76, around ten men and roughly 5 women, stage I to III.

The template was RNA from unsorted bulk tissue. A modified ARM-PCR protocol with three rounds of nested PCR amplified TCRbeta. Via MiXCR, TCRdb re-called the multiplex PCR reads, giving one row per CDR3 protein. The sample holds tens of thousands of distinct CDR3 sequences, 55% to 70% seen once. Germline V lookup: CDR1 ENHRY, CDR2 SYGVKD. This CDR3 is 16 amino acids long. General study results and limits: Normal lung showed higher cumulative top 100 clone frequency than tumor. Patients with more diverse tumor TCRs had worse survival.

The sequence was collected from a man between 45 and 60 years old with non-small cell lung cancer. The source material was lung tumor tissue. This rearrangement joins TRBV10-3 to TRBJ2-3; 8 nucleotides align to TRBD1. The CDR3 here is CAISGGAGGNTYTHYF. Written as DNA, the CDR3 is TGTGCCATCAGTGGGGGGGCAGGGGGCAACACATATACGCACTATTTT.